The source of this T cell receptor beta chain is a study of metastatic and nonmetastatic thyroid tumors. Study summary: Malignant thyroid and benign thyroid patients provided blood and tumor or nodule tissue whose repertoires were compared.

Among the patients, none had received any treatment before thyroid surgery. Study processing details: Built for papillary thyroid cancer, a distant-metastasis classifier drew on CDR3 differences across clinicopathological groups. TCRdb re-called the PCR reads through MiXCR. The V and J calls were not made by the authors but by TCRdb's processing. The sample has around 12,000 clones, roughly 38% seen once; the top ten hold about a sixth. As concerns this clone: What it recognizes is unknown.

Germline CDR1 SGHRS, CDR2 YFSETQ. V was clipped by 4 bases and J by 6 bases, with 7 bases between them. This CDR3 is built from 12 residues. General study points: In both blood and tumor samples, TCR beta diversity was reported significantly higher for malignant than benign nodules.

Sequences were obtained from tumor tissue. The sequence derives from a female donor with papillary thyroid cancer or a benign thyroid nodule (not recorded which). Some clones in this sample may be carry-over from other donors' samples. The chain recombines TRBV5-1 with TRBJ2-2, with D perhaps assigned TRBD1 or TRBD2 (5 bases each). CDR3 region: CASSPGPGELFF. The CDR3, as DNA: TGCGCCAGCAGCCCGGGACCCGGGGAGCTGTTTTTT.